The table lists the clone carrying this T cell receptor beta chain with many counts. Its antigen is as yet unknown. This sample was included in a study of T cells in Graves' hyperthyroidism and ophthalmopathy. General study findings and limits: A model of 13 V-J pairs discriminated ophthalmopathy from stable hyperthyroidism.

PBMCs were collected from an approximately 9.3 ml volume of fresh peripheral blood. RNA transcripts served as the template for amplifying TCR beta CDR3 regions. Carried out on the TCR CDR3, a first-round RT-PCR used the HTBI primer set. TCRdb independently ran MiXCR on the multiplex PCR reads; one entry per CDR3 protein. This sample has some 500,000 distinct CDR3 sequences; less than 25% occur once, and the top ten carry approximately 10%. V was clipped by 8 bases and J by 7 bases, with 14 bases between them. The CDR3 loop spans 12 amino acids. Germline CDR1 and CDR2: MNHEY and SMNVEV (reference sequence).

The sample consisted of blood. The clonotype was recovered from a woman aged 25 to 39 with Graves' ophthalmopathy. This sequence joins TRBV27 and TRBJ1-2, with D unclear. This CDR3 reads CASSSSVGGYTF. The CDR3, as DNA: TGTGCCAGCTCCTCTTCCGTCGGTGGCTACACCTTC.